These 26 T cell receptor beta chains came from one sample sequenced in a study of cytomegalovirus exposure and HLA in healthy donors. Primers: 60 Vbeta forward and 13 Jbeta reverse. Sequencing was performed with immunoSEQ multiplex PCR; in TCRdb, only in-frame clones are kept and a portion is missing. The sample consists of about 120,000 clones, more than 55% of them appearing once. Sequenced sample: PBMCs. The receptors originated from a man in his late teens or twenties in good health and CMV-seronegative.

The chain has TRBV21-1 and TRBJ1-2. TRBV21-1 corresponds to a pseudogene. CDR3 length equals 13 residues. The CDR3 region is CASALPLGGGYTF. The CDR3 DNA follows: TGTGCCAGCGCCCTTCCTCTTGGCGGTGGCTACACCTTC.

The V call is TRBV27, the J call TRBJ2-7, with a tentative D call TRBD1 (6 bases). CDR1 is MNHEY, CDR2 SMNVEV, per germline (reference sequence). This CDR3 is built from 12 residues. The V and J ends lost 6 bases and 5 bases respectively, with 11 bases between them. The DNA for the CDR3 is TGTGCCAGCAGACAGGGTGTCCACGAGCAGTACTTC. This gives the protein CASRQGVHEQYF.

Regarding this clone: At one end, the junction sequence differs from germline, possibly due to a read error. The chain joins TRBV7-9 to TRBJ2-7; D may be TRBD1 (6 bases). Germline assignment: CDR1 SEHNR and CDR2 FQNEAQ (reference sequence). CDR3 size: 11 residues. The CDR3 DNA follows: TGTTCCAGCAGCTTAAGGAACAGGGAGTACTTC. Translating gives CSSSLRNREYF.

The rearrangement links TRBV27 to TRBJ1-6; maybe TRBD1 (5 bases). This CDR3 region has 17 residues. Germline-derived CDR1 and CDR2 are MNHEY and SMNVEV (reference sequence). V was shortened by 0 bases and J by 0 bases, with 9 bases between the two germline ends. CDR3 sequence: CASSLSQGGSYNSPLHF. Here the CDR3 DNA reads TGTGCCAGCAGTTTATCCCAGGGAGGCTCCTATAATTCACCCCTCCACTTT.

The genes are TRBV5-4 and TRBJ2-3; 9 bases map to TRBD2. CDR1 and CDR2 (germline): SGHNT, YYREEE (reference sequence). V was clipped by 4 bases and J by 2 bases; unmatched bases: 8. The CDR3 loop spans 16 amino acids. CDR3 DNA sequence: TGTGCCAGCAGCGGGGATAGCGGGGGTTACACAGATACGCAGTATTTT. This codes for CASSGDSGGYTDTQYF.

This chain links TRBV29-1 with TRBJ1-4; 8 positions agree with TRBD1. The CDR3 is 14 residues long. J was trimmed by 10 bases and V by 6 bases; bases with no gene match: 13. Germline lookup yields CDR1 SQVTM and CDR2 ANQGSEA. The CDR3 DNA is TGCAGCGTGGCTAGGACAGGGCAAGTTGGAAAACTGTTTTTT. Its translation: CSVARTGQVGKLFF.

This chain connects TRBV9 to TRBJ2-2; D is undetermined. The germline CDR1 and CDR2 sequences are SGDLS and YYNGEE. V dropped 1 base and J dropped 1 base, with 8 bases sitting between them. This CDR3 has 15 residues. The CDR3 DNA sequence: TGTGCCAGCAGCGTACAGAGACAGAACACCGGGGAGCTGTTTTTT. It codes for CASSVQRQNTGELFF.

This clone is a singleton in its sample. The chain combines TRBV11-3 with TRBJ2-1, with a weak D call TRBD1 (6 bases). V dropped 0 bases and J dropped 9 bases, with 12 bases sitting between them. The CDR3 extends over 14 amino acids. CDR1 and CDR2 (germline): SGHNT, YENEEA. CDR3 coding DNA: TGTGCCAGCAGCTTAGATACAGGGCCGAGTGAGCAGTTCTTC. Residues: CASSLDTGPSEQFF.

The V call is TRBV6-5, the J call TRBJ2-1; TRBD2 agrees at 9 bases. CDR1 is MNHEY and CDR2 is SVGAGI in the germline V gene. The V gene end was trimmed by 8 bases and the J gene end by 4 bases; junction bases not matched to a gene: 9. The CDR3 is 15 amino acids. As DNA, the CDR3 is TGTGCCAGCTTTCAAAGCGGGGGGCTATACAATGAGCAGTTCTTC. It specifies CASFQSGGLYNEQFF.

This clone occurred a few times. CDR3 nucleotide sequence: TGTGCCTGGAGTGACTCGGGACTGCACTATGGCTACACCTTC. It codes for CAWSDSGLHYGYTF. V gene TRBV30 combines with J gene TRBJ1-2, with D tentatively TRBD1 (5 bases). The CDR3 runs to 14 residues. CDR1 GTSNPN and CDR2 SVGIG come from the germline V gene (reference sequence). With 1 base removed from V and 3 bases from J, the gap between germline ends came to 12 bases.

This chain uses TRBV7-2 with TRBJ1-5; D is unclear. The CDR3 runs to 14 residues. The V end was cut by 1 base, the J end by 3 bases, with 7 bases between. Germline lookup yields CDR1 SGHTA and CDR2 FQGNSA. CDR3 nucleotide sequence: TGTGCCAGCAGCTTAGTAGGAGTCAATCAGCCCCAGCATTTT. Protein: CASSLVGVNQPQHF.

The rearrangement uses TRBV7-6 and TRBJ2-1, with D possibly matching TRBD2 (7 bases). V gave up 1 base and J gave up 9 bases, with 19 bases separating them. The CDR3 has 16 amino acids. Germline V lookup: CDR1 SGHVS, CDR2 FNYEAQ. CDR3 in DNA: TGTGCCAGCAGCTTAGGAGGGGGGGAGCGGGTAGGTGAGCAGTTCTTC. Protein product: CASSLGGGERVGEQFF.

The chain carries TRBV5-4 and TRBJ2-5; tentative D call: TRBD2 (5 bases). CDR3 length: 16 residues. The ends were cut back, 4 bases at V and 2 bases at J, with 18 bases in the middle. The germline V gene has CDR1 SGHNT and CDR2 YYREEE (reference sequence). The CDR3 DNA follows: TGTGCCAGCAGCGTCGGACTCAAAGTAGGTCAAGAGACCCAGTACTTC. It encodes CASSVGLKVGQETQYF.

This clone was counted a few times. The CDR3 DNA sequence: TGTGCCAGCAGCCGACAGGGACGCTATGGCTACACCTTC. Its translation: CASSRQGRYGYTF. The chain carries TRBV14 and TRBJ1-2; 7 bases are a match to TRBD1. Germline lookup yields CDR1 SGHDN and CDR2 FVKESK. J gave up 4 bases and V 4 bases, and 3 bases lay outside the gene matches. This CDR3 region has 13 residues.

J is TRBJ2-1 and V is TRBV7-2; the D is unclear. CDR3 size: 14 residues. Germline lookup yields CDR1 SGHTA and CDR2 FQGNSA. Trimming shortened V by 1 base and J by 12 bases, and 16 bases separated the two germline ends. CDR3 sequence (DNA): TGTGCCAGCAGCTTAGTACCTATATCGGGTGGGCAGTTCTTC. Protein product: CASSLVPISGGQFF.

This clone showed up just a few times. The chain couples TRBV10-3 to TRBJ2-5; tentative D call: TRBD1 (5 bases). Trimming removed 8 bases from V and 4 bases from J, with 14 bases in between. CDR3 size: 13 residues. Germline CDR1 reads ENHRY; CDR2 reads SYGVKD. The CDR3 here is CAIAQGLGETQYF. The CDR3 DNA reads TGTGCCATCGCGCAGGGCCTCGGAGAGACCCAGTACTTC.

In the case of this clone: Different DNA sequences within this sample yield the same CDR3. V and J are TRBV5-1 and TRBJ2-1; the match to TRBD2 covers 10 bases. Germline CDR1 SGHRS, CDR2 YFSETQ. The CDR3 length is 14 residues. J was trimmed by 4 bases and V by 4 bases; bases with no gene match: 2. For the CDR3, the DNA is TGCGCCAGCAGCGGTAGCGGGGGGTACAATGAGCAGTTCTTC. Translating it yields CASSGSGGYNEQFF.

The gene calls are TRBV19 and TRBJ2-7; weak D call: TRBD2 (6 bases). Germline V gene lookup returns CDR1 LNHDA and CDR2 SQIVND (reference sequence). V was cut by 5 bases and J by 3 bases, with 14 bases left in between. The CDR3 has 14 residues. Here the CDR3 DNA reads TGTGCCAGTAGTTCCTCGGGACTCCACTACGAGCAGTACTTC. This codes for CASSSSGLHYEQYF.

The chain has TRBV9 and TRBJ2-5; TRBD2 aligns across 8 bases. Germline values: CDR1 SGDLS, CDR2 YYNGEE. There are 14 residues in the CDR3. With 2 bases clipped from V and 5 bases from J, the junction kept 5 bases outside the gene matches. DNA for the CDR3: TGTGCCAGCAGCGTCGGGGGGGGCCATGAGACCCAGTACTTC. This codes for CASSVGGGHETQYF.

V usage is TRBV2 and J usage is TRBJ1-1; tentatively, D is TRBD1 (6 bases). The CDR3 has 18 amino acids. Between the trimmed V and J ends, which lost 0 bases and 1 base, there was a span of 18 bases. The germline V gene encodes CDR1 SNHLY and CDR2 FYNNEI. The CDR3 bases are TGTGCCAGCAGTGAAGCGCTTCAGGGGAGGGGGGCGAACACTGAAGCTTTCTTT. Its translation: CASSEALQGRGANTEAFF.

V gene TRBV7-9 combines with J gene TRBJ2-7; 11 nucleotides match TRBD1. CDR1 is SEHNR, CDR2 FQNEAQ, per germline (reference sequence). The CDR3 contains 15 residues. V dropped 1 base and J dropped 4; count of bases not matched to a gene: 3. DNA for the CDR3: TGTGCCAGCAGCTTAGTGGGGACAGGGGGGTACGAGCAGTACTTC. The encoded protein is CASSLVGTGGYEQYF.

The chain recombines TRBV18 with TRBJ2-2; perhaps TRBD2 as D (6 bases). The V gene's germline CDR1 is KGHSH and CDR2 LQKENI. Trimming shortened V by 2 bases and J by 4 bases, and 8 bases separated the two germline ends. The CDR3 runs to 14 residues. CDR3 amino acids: CASSPAGFTGELFF. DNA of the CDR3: TGTGCCAGCTCACCAGCGGGGTTCACCGGGGAGCTGTTTTTT.

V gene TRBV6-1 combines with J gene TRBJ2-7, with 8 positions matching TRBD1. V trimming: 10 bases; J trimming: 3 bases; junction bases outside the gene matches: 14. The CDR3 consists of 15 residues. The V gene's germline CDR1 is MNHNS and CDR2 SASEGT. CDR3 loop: CAITPGGPIGYEQYF. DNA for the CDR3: TGTGCCATAACCCCAGGGGGCCCCATTGGCTACGAGCAGTACTTC.

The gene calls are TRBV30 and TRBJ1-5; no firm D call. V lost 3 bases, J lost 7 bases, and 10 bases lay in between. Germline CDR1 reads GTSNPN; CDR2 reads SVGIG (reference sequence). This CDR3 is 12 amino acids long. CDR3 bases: TGTGCCTGGAGGATCGGAGACCAGCCCCAGCATTTT. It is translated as CAWRIGDQPQHF.

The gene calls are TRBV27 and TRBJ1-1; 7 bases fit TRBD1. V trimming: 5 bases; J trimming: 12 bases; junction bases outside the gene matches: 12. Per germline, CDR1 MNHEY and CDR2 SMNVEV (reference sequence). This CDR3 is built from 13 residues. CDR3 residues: CASSPPYQGETFF. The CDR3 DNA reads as TGTGCCAGCAGTCCCCCATATCAGGGGGAGACTTTCTTT.

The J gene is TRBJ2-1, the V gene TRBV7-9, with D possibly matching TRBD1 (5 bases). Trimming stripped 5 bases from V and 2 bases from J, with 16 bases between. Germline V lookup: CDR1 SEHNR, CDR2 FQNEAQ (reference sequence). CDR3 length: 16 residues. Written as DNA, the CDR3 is TGTGCCAGCAGCCCTAATGGGGCAGCTACCTACAATGAGCAGTTCTTC. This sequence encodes CASSPNGAATYNEQFF.